Following are 28 T cell receptor beta chains from one sample sequenced in a study of OX40 agonist ivuxolimab in advanced cancers. The protocol was immunoSEQ multiplex PCR, while the TCRdb copy is restricted to in-frame clones and leaves out a portion. The table lists 5,200 or so clones, roughly three fifths of them singletons, with around 42% in the top ten. Material: CD4+ or CD8+ T cells sorted from blood, obtained in a trial of the OX40 agonist ivuxolimab. The receptors were sampled from an adult with an advanced solid tumor such as melanoma, head and neck, liver or kidney cancer.

V gene TRBV29-1 combines with J gene TRBJ2-1; 13 bases are shared with TRBD2. This CDR3 region has 13 residues. V shed 7 bases, J shed 6 bases, and the junction held 3 bases outside the gene matches. Per the germline V gene, CDR1 is SQVTM and CDR2 is ANQGSEA. The CDR3 protein is CSGRTSGSNEQFF. DNA of the CDR3: TGCAGCGGCCGGACTAGCGGGAGCAATGAGCAGTTCTTC.

CDR3 sequence (DNA): TGTGCCAGCAGCGTAGACGGGGGAGATGGCTACACCTTC. Amino acids: CASSVDGGDGYTF. The chain is built from TRBV9 and TRBJ1-2, with D perhaps TRBD1 (5 bases). In germline, CDR1 is SGDLS, CDR2 YYNGEE. CDR3 length equals 13 residues. V lost 0 bases to trimming and J lost 6 bases, with 9 bases between them.

V gene TRBV27 combines with J gene TRBJ1-1; the match to TRBD1 covers 7 bases. V shed 4 bases and J 6 bases; nucleotides not matched to a gene: 11. The germline V gene encodes CDR1 MNHEY and CDR2 SMNVEV (reference sequence). The length of the CDR3 is 15 residues. The CDR3, as DNA: TGTGCCAGCAGTTCCACAGGGGCCACCGGCGCTGAAGCTTTCTTT. Its translation: CASSSTGATGAEAFF.

The chain recombines TRBV11-3 with TRBJ2-1; unclear D gene. Germline assignment: CDR1 SGHNT and CDR2 YENEEA. The CDR3 sequence is 18 residues long. The germline V and J ends were trimmed by 0 bases and 5 bases, with 20 bases remaining between them. CDR3 in DNA: TGTGCCAGCAGCTTAGACCGCGGAGTCGGGTCCGCCCACAATGAGCAGTTCTTC. Its translation is CASSLDRGVGSAHNEQFF.

The chain has TRBV6-5 and TRBJ1-5, with 7 bases lining up with TRBD1. V trimming: 4 bases; J trimming: 0 bases; junction bases outside the gene matches: 6. Germline-derived CDR1 and CDR2 are MNHEY and SVGAGI. This CDR3 spans 16 amino acids. The CDR3 sequence is CASSSGDSYSNQPQHF. In DNA form, the CDR3 reads TGTGCCAGCAGTTCAGGGGACAGCTATAGCAATCAGCCCCAGCATTTT.

This clone has only one observation. The V gene is TRBV9, the J gene TRBJ2-1; a possible D gene is TRBD2 (6 bases). The germline CDR1 and CDR2 sequences are SGDLS and YYNGEE. Trimming left V 0 bases short and J 6 bases short, with 10 bases between. The CDR3 is 14 amino acids. CDR3 protein: CASSVGVSGNEQFF. CDR3 coding DNA: TGTGCCAGCAGCGTAGGAGTTAGCGGCAATGAGCAGTTCTTC.

CDR3 DNA sequence: TGTGCCAGCAGCCAAGCCTTACTAGCAGCGAACACCGGGGAGCTGTTTTTT. Protein: CASSQALLAANTGELFF. This rearrangement joins TRBV11-2 to TRBJ2-2; the D gene is possibly TRBD2 (6 bases). Trimming pared 5 bases from V and 0 bases from J, leaving 16 bases between. Per germline, CDR1 SGHAT and CDR2 FQNNGV. The CDR3 has 17 residues.

The chain carries TRBV5-1 and TRBJ2-3, with TRBD2 as a possible D gene (5 bases). Trimming pared 1 base from V and 0 bases from J, leaving 9 bases between. The CDR3 length is 15 residues. Germline V gene sequence: CDR1 SGHRS, CDR2 YFSETQ. In nucleotides, the CDR3 is TGCGCCAGCAGCTTGCTCGGCGGGAGCACAGATACGCAGTATTTT. Its translation: CASSLLGGSTDTQYF.

The chain carries TRBV28 and TRBJ2-5, with a tentative D call TRBD1 (5 bases). Germline V gene lookup returns CDR1 MDHEN and CDR2 SYDVKM. V was cut by 3 bases and J by 0 bases, with 8 bases left in between. This CDR3 region has 14 residues. The CDR3 sequence: CASSFQGYQETQYF. The CDR3 DNA is TGTGCCAGCAGTTTTCAGGGCTACCAAGAGACCCAGTACTTC.

This clone was counted only a few times. V and J are TRBV5-6 and TRBJ2-7; TRBD2 might be the D (6 bases). In germline, CDR1 is SGHDT, CDR2 YYEEEE. The CDR3 is 15 amino acids. V lost 4 bases and J 4 bases, leaving 18 bases between the germline ends. DNA of the CDR3: TGTGCCAGCAGCCTACTTTTGGCTAGCGCGTACGAGCAGTACTTC. This translates into CASSLLLASAYEQYF.

The chain uses TRBV19 and TRBJ2-1; D remains ambiguous. Looked up from germline, CDR1 is LNHDA and CDR2 is SQIVND (reference sequence). V lost 7 bases to trimming and J lost 3 bases, with 13 bases between them. The CDR3 contains 14 residues. The CDR3 here is CASKLTTGYNEQFF. CDR3 coding DNA: TGTGCCAGTAAGTTGACGACTGGCTACAATGAGCAGTTCTTC.

This clone is classed as medium-sized. The chain links TRBV10-2 to TRBJ2-1; maybe TRBD2 (6 bases). The V end lost 5 bases, the J end lost 5 bases, and 10 bases lay between the germline ends. CDR3 length: 13 residues. CDR1 and CDR2 (germline): WSHSY, SAAADI. The chain's CDR3 is CASSSGLDNEQFF. The CDR3 DNA reads TGCGCCAGCAGTTCGGGACTCGACAATGAGCAGTTCTTC.

The chain uses TRBV15 and TRBJ2-5, with 7 bases fitting TRBD1. The J call may be faulty, since TRBJ2-7 better matches the DNA end. From germline, CDR1 is LNHNV and CDR2 YYDKDF (reference sequence). The CDR3 is 14 amino acids. CDR3 DNA sequence: TGTGCCACCAGCGTATACAGGGGCCCCTACGAGCAGTACTTC. This sequence encodes CATSVYRGPYEQYF.

Only one count was recorded for this clone. V is TRBV7-8 and J is TRBJ2-2; TRBD2 agrees at 7 bases. CDR3 length: 16 residues. J lost 0 bases, V lost 5 bases, and 6 bases had no gene match. The germline CDR1 and CDR2 sequences are SGHVS and FQNEAQ. The DNA of the CDR3 is TGTGCCAGCAGCAGATTACTAGCGTCGAACACCGGGGAGCTGTTTTTT. Translation gives CASSRLLASNTGELFF.

V gene TRBV6-9 combines with J gene TRBJ2-5; D is unclear. Germline CDR1 MNHGY, CDR2 SVAAGI. V was pared by 5 bases and J by 4 bases, with 11 bases between. The CDR3 has 13 amino acids. CDR3 region: CASSPEVRETQYF. CDR3 nucleotides: TGTGCCAGCAGTCCCGAGGTTAGAGAGACCCAGTACTTC.

The rearrangement links TRBV5-6 to TRBJ2-3, with TRBD2 matching 8 bases. The CDR3 has 16 amino acids. V lost 0 bases, J lost 2 bases, and 5 bases stayed unmatched. The germline CDR1 and CDR2 sequences are SGHDT and YYEEEE. The CDR3 spells CASSLASGSYTDTQYF. The CDR3 DNA follows: TGTGCCAGCAGCTTGGCGAGCGGGAGTTACACAGATACGCAGTATTTT. The full variable domain, rest sourced from reference TRBV5-6 and TRBJ2-3, is DAGVTQSPTHLIKTRGQQVTLRCSPKSGHDTVSWYQQALGQGPQFIFQYYEEEERQRGNFPDRFSGHQFPNYSSELNVNALLLGDSALYLCASSLASGSYTDTQYFGPGTRLTVL.

The chain is built from TRBV11-2 and TRBJ2-1; perhaps D is TRBD1 or TRBD2 (6 bases each). The CDR3 sequence is 16 residues long. Trimming took off 5 bases at V and 5 bases at J, with 19 bases between the two ends. Per germline, CDR1 SGHAT and CDR2 FQNNGV. CDR3 in amino acids: CASSQRGDPPHNEQFF. Here the CDR3 DNA reads TGTGCCAGCAGCCAGAGGGGGGACCCGCCCCACAATGAGCAGTTCTTC.

Only a few counts were recorded for this clone. The J gene is TRBJ1-2, the V gene TRBV4-1; tentative D call: TRBD1 (5 bases). Germline CDR1 is MGHRA and CDR2 is YSYEKL. The length of the CDR3 is 14 residues. Trimming left V 1 base short and J 2 bases short, with 8 bases between. This chain's CDR3 is CASSQGEGNYGYTF. DNA for the CDR3: TGCGCCAGCAGCCAAGGTGAGGGGAACTATGGCTACACCTTC.

CDR3 protein: CASSKGLAGGPDTQYF. In nucleotides, the CDR3 is TGTGCCAGCTCAAAGGGACTAGCGGGAGGGCCAGATACGCAGTATTTT. The chain uses TRBV18 and TRBJ2-3; 16 bases are shared with TRBD2. This CDR3 region has 16 residues. With V trimmed by 5 bases and J by 4 bases, 3 bases remained unmatched. Germline V CDR1 and CDR2: KGHSH, LQKENI.

The chain uses TRBV27 and TRBJ2-1, with 10 bases that match TRBD2. CDR1 is MNHEY and CDR2 is SMNVEV in the germline V gene (reference sequence). This CDR3 is built from 13 residues. Trimming removed 4 bases from V and 8 bases from J; junction bases left unmatched: 2. This CDR3 is CASSYGTSDEQFF. The DNA for the CDR3 is TGTGCCAGCAGTTACGGGACTAGCGATGAGCAGTTCTTC.

The rearrangement links TRBV6-1 to TRBJ2-7; D is perhaps TRBD1 (5 bases). V was shortened by 1 base and J by 7 bases, with 11 bases between the two germline ends. The V gene's germline CDR1 is MNHNS and CDR2 SASEGT. CDR3 length: 13 residues. The CDR3, as DNA: TGTGCCAGCAGTGAAGGTAGGACACCAGAGCAGTACTTC. Translation: CASSEGRTPEQYF.

This clone was found once. This chain connects TRBV25-1 to TRBJ2-1; 7 nucleotides align to TRBD2. V gave up 4 bases and J gave up 7 bases; unmatched junction bases: 4. This CDR3 region has 13 residues. Germline V gives CDR1 MGHDK, CDR2 SYGVNS. The CDR3 loop is CASSVPGGNEQFF. As DNA, the CDR3 is TGTGCCAGCAGTGTCCCCGGGGGGAATGAGCAGTTCTTC. The full variable domain, its missing parts supplied by reference TRBV25-1 and TRBJ2-1, is EADIYQTPRYLVIGTGKKITLECSQTMGHDKMYWYQQDPGMELHLIHYSYGVNSTEKGDLSSESTVSRIRTEHFPLTLESARPSHTSQYLCASSVPGGNEQFFGPGTRLTVL.

The genes are TRBV4-1 and TRBJ2-7; TRBD2 matches at 8 bases. The V gene's germline CDR1 is MGHRA and CDR2 YSYEKL. The CDR3 has 14 residues. J gave up 4 bases and V 0 bases, and 2 bases lay outside the gene matches. This CDR3 reads CASSQDRGGYEQYF. In DNA, the CDR3 is TGCGCCAGCAGCCAAGACCGCGGGGGGTACGAGCAGTACTTC.

V and J are TRBV5-8 and TRBJ2-1; 11 nucleotides line up with TRBD1. This CDR3 spans 15 amino acids. Unmatched junction bases numbered 6, after V lost 6 bases and J lost 4 bases. Per the germline V gene, CDR1 is SGHTS and CDR2 is YDEGEE. Here the CDR3 reads CASTGQGAWYNEQFF. The CDR3 bases are TGTGCCAGCACAGGACAGGGGGCATGGTACAATGAGCAGTTCTTC.

The chain links TRBV6-9 to TRBJ1-1, with D unresolved. CDR1 and CDR2 (germline): MNHGY, SVAAGI. V was pared by 7 bases and J by 3 bases, with 18 bases between. This CDR3 has 15 amino acids. CDR3 loop: CASTYSSLGDTEAFF. In nucleotides, the CDR3 is TGTGCCAGCACCTACAGCTCCCTTGGGGACACTGAAGCTTTCTTT.

The CDR3 DNA sequence: TGTGCCACCAGCAGAGATAGTACGAGACAGGAATTCTCCTACAATGAGCAGTTCTTC. The encoded protein is CATSRDSTRQEFSYNEQFF. The chain carries TRBV15 and TRBJ2-1, with D perhaps TRBD1 (6 bases). The CDR3 has 19 residues. V dropped 0 bases and J dropped 0 bases, with 18 bases sitting between them. Germline V gives CDR1 LNHNV, CDR2 YYDKDF (reference sequence).

The chain combines TRBV5-1 with TRBJ2-7; TRBD2 is a possible D gene (7 bases). CDR3 length equals 14 residues. The ends were cut back, 9 bases at V and 2 bases at J, with 18 bases in the middle. In germline, CDR1 is SGHRS, CDR2 YFSETQ. The DNA for the CDR3 is TGCGCCACCCGCCGAGGGGGGGGCGCCTACGAGCAGTACTTC. Protein sequence: CATRRGGGAYEQYF.

The chain uses TRBV7-9 and TRBJ2-7; no clear D. The CDR3 consists of 13 residues. From germline, CDR1 is SEHNR and CDR2 FQNEAQ (reference sequence). V was clipped by 5 bases and J by 1 base, with 9 bases between them. The CDR3 nucleotides are TGTGCCAGCAGCCCGTTGGGTTCCTACGAGCAGTACTTC. Translated: CASSPLGSYEQYF.